This paragraph reports one T cell receptor beta chain. Its antigen is currently unknown. There were healthy Caucasian individuals from Russia, aged roughly 6 to 90, serving as donors. Extraction yielded at least 6 micrograms of total RNA per sample. This sample stems from a study of blood T cells in healthy people across ages. Alongside a J-beta primer mix, a sample-barcoded 5' primer served in a second PCR lasting about 7 to 12 cycles. TCRdb re-derived calls from the 5' RACE reads in MiXCR, one entry per CDR3 protein. Of around 580,000 distinct CDR3 sequences in the sample, less than 60% are singletons; the top ten hold around 24%. Germline values: CDR1 SQVTM, CDR2 ANQGSEA. The trim removed 6 bases at V and 4 bases at J, leaving 4 bases unmatched. This CDR3 is built from 13 residues. General study results and limits: In older individuals, TCR beta diversity per million T cells was lower, falling roughly linearly with age. CMV status of donors was unknown, possibly confounding expanded clonotype changes.

The rearrangement uses TRBV29-1 and TRBJ2-1, with TRBD1 matching over 9 bases. This TCR derives from a man older than 75 in good health. The specimen was blood. CDR3 in amino acids: CSVRDREYNEQFF. For the CDR3, the DNA is TGCAGCGTCCGGGACAGGGAGTACAATGAGCAGTTCTTC.